Sequencing of this T cell receptor beta chain was carried out in a study of response to subunit inactivated influenza vaccine. CDR1 is LNHDA and CDR2 is SQIVND in the germline V gene (reference sequence). The junction had 14 bases not matched to a gene; V was cut back by 10 bases and J by 6 bases. This CDR3 comprises 16 residues. A single record per CDR3 protein comes from TCRdb applying MiXCR to the RT-PCR reads. The sample includes about 190,000 distinct CDR3 sequences, about an eighth of them seen just once. Study conclusions and caveats: Seasonal influenza vaccination, on each occasion, was suggested by the authors to recruit few new T cells.

This clonotype occurred a few times. Its specificity is not known. Sequencing was performed on CD8+ T cells sorted from PBMCs, taken about 5 days after vaccination. This rearrangement joins TRBV19 to TRBJ2-2; 10 nucleotides match TRBD2. This clonotype was obtained from a man in his fifties or sixties who received an inactivated influenza vaccine. In DNA form, the CDR3 reads TGTGCCACTTTGGCCCTAGCGGGGGCGAGCGCCGGGGAGCTGTTTTTT. This translates into CATLALAGASAGELFF.